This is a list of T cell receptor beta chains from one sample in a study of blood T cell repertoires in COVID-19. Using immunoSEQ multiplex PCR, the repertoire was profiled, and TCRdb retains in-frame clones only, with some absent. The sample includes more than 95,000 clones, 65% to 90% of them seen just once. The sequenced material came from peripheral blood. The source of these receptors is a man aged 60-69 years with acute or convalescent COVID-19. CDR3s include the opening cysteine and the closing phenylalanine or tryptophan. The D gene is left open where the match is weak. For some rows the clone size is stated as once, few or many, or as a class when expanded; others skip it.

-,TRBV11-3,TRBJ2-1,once,TGTGCCAGCAGCTCCAGGTTACTTTACAATGAGCAGTTCTTC,CASSSRLLYNEQFF
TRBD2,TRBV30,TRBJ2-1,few,TGTGCCTGGAGTGGACTAGCGGGAGGGCCGGGGGATGAGCAGTTCTTC,CAWSGLAGGPGDEQFF
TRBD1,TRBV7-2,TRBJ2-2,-,TGTGCCAGCAGCTCACAGGGGGGCACCGGGGAGCTGTTTTTT,CASSSQGGTGELFF
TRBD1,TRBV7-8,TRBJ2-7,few,TGTGCCAGCAGCTTAGACGGGGACAGTTTCTACGAGCAGTACTTC,CASSLDGDSFYEQYF
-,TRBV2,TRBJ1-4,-,TGTGCCAGCAGTGAAAGCGTTTTACTGTTTTTT,CASSESVLLFF
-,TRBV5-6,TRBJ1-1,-,TGTGCCAGCAGCTTCCGGGAGGGGAACACTGAAGCTTTCTTT,CASSFREGNTEAFF
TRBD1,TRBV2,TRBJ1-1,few,TGTGCCAGCACTAGGACAGGGTTGAACACTGAAGCTTTCTTT,CASTRTGLNTEAFF
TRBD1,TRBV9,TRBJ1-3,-,TGTGCCAGCAGCCCAAGACAGGGGACAGACACCATATATTTT,CASSPRQGTDTIYF
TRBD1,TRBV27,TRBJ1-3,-,TGTGCCAGCAGTCCTACCGGGACAGGGATTGGAAACACCATATATTTT,CASSPTGTGIGNTIYF
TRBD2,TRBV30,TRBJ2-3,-,TGTGCCTGGGGGACTAGCGGGGGGGCAGGAGATACGCAGTATTTT,CAWGTSGGAGDTQYF
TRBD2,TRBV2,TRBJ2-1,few,TGTGCCAGCAGTGCGAAACTAGCGGGGGGTACGAATGAGCAGTTCTTC,CASSAKLAGGTNEQFF
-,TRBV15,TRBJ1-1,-,TGTGCCACCAGCAGAGATAGGAACACTGAAGCTTTCTTT,CATSRDRNTEAFF
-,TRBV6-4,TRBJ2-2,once,TGTGCCAGCAGTGATCGGGGAGGGACACTTAACACCGGGGAGCTGTTTTTT,CASSDRGGTLNTGELFF
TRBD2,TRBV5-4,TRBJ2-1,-,TGTGCCAGCAGCTTGGGCTCTGGGTTAGCGGGAGTCAATGAGCAGTTCTTC,CASSLGSGLAGVNEQFF
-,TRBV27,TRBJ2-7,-,TGTGCCAGCAGTTTACAAGGACAGCCCGTAATTGGGCAGTACTTC,CASSLQGQPVIGQYF
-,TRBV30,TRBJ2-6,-,TGTGCCTGGAGTGTACCGGCTGGGCTGATCGGGGCCAACGTCCTGACTTTC,CAWSVPAGLIGANVLTF
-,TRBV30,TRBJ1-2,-,TGTGCCTGGAGTGTACGGTATTCAGGGGCCACCTATGGCTACACCTTC,CAWSVRYSGATYGYTF
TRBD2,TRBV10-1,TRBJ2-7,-,TGCGCCAGCAGTTGGACAGAACTAGCGGGAGGCGTATACTACGAGCAGTACTTC,CASSWTELAGGVYYEQYF
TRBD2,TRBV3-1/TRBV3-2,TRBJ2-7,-,TGTGCCAGCAGCCAAGTAACAAGGGAGGGGCAGTACTTC,CASSQVTREGQYF
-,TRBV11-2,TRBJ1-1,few,TGTGCCAGCAGCTTAGCAGGCAGAGAAGCTTTCTTT,CASSLAGREAFF
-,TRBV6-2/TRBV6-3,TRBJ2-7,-,TGTGCCAGCAGTTTCCCCCAGGGGAACGAGCAGTACTTC,CASSFPQGNEQYF
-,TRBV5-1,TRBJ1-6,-,TGCGCCAGCAGCTTGGAGGCAGGGACCTATAATTCACCCCTCCACTTT,CASSLEAGTYNSPLHF
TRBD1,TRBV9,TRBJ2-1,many,TGTGCCAGCAGCGTTTCTCTGGACAGGGGGCCGTCCTCTAAGCCCTACAATGAGCAGTTCTTC,CASSVSLDRGPSSKPYNEQFF
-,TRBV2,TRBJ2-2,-,TGTGCCAGCAGTGACCGCGGGACGAACACCGGGGAGCTGTTTTTT,CASSDRGTNTGELFF
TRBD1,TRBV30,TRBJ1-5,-,TGTGCCTGGAGCGACATCCCCGGGACAGGGGCCAAATATAGCAATCAGCCCCAGCATTTT,CAWSDIPGTGAKYSNQPQHF
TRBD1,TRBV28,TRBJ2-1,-,TGTGCCAGCAGTTCCCCCGGGACAGGGGGCTCCTACAATGAGCAGTTCTTC,CASSSPGTGGSYNEQFF
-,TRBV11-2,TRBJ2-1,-,TGTGCCAGCAGCTTAGATCTGGCGGGCGCTTACAGTGAGCAGTTCTTC,CASSLDLAGAYSEQFF
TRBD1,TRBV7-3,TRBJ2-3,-,TGTGCCAGCAGCTTTACAGGGGGCGTAAGCACAGATACGCAGTATTTT,CASSFTGGVSTDTQYF
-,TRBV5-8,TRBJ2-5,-,TGTGCCAGCAGCTTGGAGGGGGTGGGAAGGTATGGAGAGACCCAGTACTTC,CASSLEGVGRYGETQYF
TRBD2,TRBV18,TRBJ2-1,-,TGTGCCAGCTCACCAAAACTAGCGGGAGACCATGAGCAGTTCTTC,CASSPKLAGDHEQFF
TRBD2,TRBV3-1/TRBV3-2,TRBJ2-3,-,TGTGCCAGCAGCCAAGGACTAGCGGGGGCCCTCACAGATACGCAGTATTTT,CASSQGLAGALTDTQYF
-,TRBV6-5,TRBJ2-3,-,TGTGCCAGCAGCAAAACAGGGCGGAGCACAGATACGCAGTATTTT,CASSKTGRSTDTQYF
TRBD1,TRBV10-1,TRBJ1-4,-,TGCGCCAGCAGTTCATCCATTGACAGGGGTAAAAAACTGTTTTTT,CASSSSIDRGKKLFF
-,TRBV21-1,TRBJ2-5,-,TGTGCCAGCAGCAAAGAGTCAGGGCAGGTTCAAGAGACCCAGTACTTC,CASSKESGQVQETQYF
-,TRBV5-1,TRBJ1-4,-,TGCGCCAGCAGCTCGACAGATCTAGATGAAAAACTGTTTTTT,CASSSTDLDEKLFF
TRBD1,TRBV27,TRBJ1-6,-,TGTGCCAGCAGACCGGACAGGGAGGAGTATTATTCACCCCTCCACTTT,CASRPDREEYYSPLHF
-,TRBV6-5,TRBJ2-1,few,TGTGCCAGCAGCCGCGATCTTGACAATGAGCAGTTCTTC,CASSRDLDNEQFF
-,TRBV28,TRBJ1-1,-,TGTGCCAGCAGTTCCAACCCTACAGGGTTAGCTTTCTTT,CASSSNPTGLAFF
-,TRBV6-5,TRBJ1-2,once,TGTGCCAGCAGTTACTCAGGAGGGAGTGGCTATGGCTACACCTTC,CASSYSGGSGYGYTF
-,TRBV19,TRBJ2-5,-,TGTGCCAGTAGTATCAAATCAGGGGTCGAGACCCAGTACTTC,CASSIKSGVETQYF